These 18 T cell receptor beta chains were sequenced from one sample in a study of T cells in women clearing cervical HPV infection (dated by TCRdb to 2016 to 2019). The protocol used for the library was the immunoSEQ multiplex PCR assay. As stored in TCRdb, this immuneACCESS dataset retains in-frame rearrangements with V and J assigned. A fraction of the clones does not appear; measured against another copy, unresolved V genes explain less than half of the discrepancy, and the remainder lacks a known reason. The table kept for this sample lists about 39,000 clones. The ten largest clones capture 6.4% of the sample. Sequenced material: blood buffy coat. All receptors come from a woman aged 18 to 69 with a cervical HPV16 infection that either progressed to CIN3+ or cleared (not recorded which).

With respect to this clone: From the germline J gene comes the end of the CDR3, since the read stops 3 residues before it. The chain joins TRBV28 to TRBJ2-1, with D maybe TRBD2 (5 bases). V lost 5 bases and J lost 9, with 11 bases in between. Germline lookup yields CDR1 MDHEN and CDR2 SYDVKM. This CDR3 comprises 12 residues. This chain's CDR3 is CASSPLEGEQFF. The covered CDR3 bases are TGTGCCAGCAGTCCACTAGAGGGTGAG.

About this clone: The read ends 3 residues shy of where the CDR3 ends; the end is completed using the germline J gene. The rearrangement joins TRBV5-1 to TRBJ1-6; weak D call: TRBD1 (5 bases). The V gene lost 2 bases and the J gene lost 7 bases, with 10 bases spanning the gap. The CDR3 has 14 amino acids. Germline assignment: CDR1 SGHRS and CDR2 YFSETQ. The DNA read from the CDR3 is TGCGCCAGCAGCTTCAGGGCACCCAATTCACCC. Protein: CASSFRAPNSP. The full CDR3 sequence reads CASSFRAPNSPLHF.

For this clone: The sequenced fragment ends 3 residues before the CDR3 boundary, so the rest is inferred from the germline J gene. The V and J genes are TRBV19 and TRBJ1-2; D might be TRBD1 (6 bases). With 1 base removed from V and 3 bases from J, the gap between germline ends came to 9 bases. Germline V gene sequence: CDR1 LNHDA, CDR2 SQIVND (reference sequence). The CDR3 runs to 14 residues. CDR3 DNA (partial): TGTGCCAGTAGTATAGCTGCAGGGGACTATGGC. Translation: CASSIAAGDYG. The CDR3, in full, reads CASSIAAGDYGYTF.

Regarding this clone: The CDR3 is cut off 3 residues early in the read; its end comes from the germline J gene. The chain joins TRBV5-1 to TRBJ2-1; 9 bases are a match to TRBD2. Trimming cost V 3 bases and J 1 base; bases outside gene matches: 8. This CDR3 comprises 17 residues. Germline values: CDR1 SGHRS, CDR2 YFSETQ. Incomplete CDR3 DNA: TGCGCCAGCAGCTCCCGGAGTAGCGGGAGTTCCTACAATGAG. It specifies CASSSRSSGSSYNE. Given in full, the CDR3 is CASSSRSSGSSYNEQFF. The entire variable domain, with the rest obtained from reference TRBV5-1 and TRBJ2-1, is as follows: KAGVTQTPRYLIKTRGQQVTLSCSPISGHRSVSWYQQTPGQGLQFLFEYFSETQRNKGNFPGRFSGRQFSNSRSEMNVSTLELGDSALYLCASSSRSSGSSYNEQFFGPGTRLTVL.

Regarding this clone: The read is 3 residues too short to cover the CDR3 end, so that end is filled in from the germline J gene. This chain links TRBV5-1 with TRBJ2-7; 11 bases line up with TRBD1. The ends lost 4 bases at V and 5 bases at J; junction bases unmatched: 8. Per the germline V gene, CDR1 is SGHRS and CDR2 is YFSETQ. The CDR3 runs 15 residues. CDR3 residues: CASSIGQGALDEQYF. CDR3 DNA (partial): TGCGCCAGCAGCATAGGACAGGGGGCCTTGGACGAG.

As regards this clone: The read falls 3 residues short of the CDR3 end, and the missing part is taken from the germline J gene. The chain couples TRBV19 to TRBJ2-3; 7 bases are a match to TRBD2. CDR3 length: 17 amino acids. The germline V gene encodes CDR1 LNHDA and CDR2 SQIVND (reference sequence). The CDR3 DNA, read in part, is TGTGCCAGTAGTATATCCAGCGGGAATCGAGTCGGAAGGACG. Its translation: CASSISSGNRVGRT. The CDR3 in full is CASSISSGNRVGRTQYF. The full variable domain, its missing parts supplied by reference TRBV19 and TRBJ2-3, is DGGITQSPKYLFRKEGQNVTLSCEQNLNHDAMYWYRQDPGQGLRLIYYSQIVNDFQKGDIAEGYSVSREKKESFPLTVTSAQKNPTAFYLCASSISSGNRVGRTQYFGPGTRLTVL.

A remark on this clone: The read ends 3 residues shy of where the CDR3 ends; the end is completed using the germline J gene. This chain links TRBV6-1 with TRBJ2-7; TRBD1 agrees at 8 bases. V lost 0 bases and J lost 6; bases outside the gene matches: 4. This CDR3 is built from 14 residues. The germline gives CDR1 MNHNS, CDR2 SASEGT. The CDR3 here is CASSEARGQSEQYF. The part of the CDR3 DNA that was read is TGTGCCAGCAGTGAAGCCAGGGGGCAAAGCGAG.

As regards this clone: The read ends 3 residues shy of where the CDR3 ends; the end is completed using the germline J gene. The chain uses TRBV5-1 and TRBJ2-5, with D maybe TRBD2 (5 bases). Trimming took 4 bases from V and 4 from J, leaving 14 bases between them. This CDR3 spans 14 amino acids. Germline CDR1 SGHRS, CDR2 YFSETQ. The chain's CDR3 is CASSPSFEGETQYF. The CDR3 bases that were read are TGCGCCAGCAGCCCGTCTTTTGAGGGAGAGACC.

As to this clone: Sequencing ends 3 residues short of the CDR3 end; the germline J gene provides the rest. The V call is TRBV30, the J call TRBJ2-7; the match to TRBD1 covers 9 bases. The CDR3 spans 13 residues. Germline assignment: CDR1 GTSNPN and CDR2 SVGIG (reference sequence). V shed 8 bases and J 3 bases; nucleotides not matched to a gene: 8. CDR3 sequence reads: CALRGDRVYEQYF. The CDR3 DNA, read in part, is TGTGCCCTTCGCGGGGACAGGGTCTACGAG.

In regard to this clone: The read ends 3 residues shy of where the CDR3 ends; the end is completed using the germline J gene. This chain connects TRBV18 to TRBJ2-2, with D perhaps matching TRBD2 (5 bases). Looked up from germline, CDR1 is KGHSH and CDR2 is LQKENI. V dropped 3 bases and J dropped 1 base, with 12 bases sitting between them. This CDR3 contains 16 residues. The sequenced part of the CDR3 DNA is TGTGCCAGCTCACCTCCTGGAGCGGAGAACACCGGGGAG. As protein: CASSPPGAENTGE. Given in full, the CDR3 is CASSPPGAENTGELFF.

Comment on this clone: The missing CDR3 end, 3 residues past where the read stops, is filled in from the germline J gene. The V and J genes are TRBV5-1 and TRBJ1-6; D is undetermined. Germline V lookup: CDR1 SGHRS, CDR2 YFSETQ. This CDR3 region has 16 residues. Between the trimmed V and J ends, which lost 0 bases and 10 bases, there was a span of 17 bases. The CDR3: CASSLGVGGSESPLHF. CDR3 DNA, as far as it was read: TGCGCCAGCAGCTTGGGGGTAGGAGGGTCGGAGTCACCC.

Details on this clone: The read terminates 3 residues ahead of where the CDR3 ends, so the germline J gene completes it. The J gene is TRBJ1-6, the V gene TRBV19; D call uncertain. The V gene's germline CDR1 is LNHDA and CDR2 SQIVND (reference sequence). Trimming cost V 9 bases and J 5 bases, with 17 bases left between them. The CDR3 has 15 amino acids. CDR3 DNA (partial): TGTGCCAGCCGCCAGACGGGGTTTGATAATTCACCC. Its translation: CASRQTGFDNSP. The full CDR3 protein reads CASRQTGFDNSPLHF.

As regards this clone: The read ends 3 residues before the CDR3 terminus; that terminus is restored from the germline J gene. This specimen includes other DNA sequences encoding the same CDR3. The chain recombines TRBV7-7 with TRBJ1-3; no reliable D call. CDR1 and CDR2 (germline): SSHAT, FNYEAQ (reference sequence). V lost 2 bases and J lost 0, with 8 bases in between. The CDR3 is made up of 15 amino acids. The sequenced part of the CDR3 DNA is TGTGCCAGCAGCTTAAAACAGAACTCTGGAAACACC. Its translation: CASSLKQNSGNT. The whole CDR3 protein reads CASSLKQNSGNTIYF.

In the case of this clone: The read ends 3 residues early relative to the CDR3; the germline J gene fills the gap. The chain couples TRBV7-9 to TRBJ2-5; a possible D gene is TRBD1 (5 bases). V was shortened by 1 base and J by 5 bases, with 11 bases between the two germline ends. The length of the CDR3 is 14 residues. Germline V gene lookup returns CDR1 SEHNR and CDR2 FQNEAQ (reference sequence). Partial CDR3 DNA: TGTGCCAGCAGCTTAGGGACAATGGGGGAGACC. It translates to CASSLGTMGET. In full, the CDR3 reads CASSLGTMGETQYF.

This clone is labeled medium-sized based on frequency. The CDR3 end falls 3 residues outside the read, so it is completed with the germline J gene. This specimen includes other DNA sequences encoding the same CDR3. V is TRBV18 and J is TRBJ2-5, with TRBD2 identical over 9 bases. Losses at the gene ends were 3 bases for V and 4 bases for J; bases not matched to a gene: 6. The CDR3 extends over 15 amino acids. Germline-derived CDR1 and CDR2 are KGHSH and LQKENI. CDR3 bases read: TGTGCCAGCTCACCCCTAGCGGGAAGCAGAGAGACC. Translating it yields CASSPLAGSRET. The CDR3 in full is CASSPLAGSRETQYF.

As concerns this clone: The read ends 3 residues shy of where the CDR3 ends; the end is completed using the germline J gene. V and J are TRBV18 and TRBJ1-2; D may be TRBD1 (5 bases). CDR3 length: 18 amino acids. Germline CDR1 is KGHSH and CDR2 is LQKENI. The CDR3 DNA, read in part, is TGTGCCAGCTCACCTGGGGCCGCTAGCGGGAGGGCAGGAGACGAC. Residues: CASSPGAASGRAGDD. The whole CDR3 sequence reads CASSPGAASGRAGDDYTF.

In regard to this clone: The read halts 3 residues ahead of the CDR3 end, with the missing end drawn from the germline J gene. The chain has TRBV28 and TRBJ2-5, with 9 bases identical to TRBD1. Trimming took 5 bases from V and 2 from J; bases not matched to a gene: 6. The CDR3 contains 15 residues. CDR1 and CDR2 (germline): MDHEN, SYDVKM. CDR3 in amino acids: CASSALTGGQETQYF. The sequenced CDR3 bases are TGTGCCAGCAGTGCCCTGACAGGGGGGCAAGAGACC.

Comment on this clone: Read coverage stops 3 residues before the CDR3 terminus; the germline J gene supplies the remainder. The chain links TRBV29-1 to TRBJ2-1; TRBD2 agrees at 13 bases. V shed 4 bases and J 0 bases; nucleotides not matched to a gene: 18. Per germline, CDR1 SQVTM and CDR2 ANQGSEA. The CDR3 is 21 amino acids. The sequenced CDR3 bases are TGCAGCGTTGCGGGACTAGCGGGATCTATCCAGTCTCGAAGCTCCTACAATGAG. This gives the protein CSVAGLAGSIQSRSSYNE. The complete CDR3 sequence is CSVAGLAGSIQSRSSYNEQFF.